Sequencing of this TCR beta chain was carried out in a study of T cell responses to AZD1222 COVID-19 vaccine listed by TCRdb under 2021. The study in broad terms: AZD1222 recipients with second doses at about 4 weeks or about 12 weeks were pooled, because spike-specific TCR depth and breadth did not differ between schedules. A total of 240 or so trial participants underwent TCR sequencing, of whom some 200 had received two doses of AZD1222 and around 26 had received two doses of the MenACWY control vaccine. Trial participants were enrolled into age subgroups of 18-55, 56-69 and 70-plus years, which contained about 150, 28 and 57 TCR-sequenced participants, respectively. On the study overall, not on this receptor specifically: Conclusions about previously exposed vaccinees are limited, since just five or six AZD1222 recipients were seropositive for SARS-CoV-2 at baseline. Reportedly, almost half of the unique spike-specific TCRs recognized epitopes lying outside the regions that are mutated in the B.1.351 and B.1.1.7 variants. CD4 TCRs associated with the vaccine covered the entire spike protein, and the dominant responses were in regions 160-218 and 743-854. Spike-specific TCR breadth and depth rose significantly after two AZD1222 doses compared with day 0 and with MenACWY recipients. Participants were mostly white British and included more females than males, and it was suggested by the authors that clonal diversity may have been underestimated. Because no day 14 peak-response samples were available, the repertoires could be characterized only after the peak T cell response. In the small 56-69-year group, the increase in depth fell short of significance, most likely because of low power.

After removal of 6 bases from V and 2 bases from J, the junction retains 4 bases not matched to a gene. Spanning cysteine to phenylalanine, the CDR3 consists of 16 amino acids. Only the CDR3 part of the read is kept: 48 bases, read in frame from the first base. According to the germline V gene, CDR1 reads KGHSH and CDR2 reads LQKENI. The CDR3 regions of human TCRbeta chains were subjected to immunosequencing. The published analysis was carried out like this. TCRs in the repertoires were compared against a reference library of SARS-CoV-2-specific TCRs that had been generated with the MIRA antigen-specificity platform. Breadth was defined as the fraction of unique TCRs that were SARS-CoV-2-associated, and depth was defined as the fraction of total T cells that were SARS-CoV-2-associated. Using the MIRA data, each spike-specific TCR was assigned both to the spike region to which the TCR was reactive and to a CD4 or CD8 class. Log10-transformed breadth and depth values were compared by one-way ANOVA with Sidak's multiple comparisons tests. What TCRdb holds here is the immuneACCESS table cut down to in-frame rearrangements. Part of the clones is not present; checked against another copy, under half of the missing clones reflect an unresolved V gene, and the others are unexplained. The D gene and trimming were derived from the DNA, and the V and J assignments and clone size from that table. Across this sample there are roughly 100,000 clones, with 88% seen only once. About 9.1% of the sample lies in the top ten.

Read against the paper, the sample's time point label means: baseline before first vaccination. Vaccinee samples came from UK trials COV001 and COV002, including a single-blind randomized controlled phase 2/3 trial of AZD1222 (ChAdOx1 nCoV-19) in healthy adults. For TCRbeta chain sequencing, PBMC samples from trial participants were taken at day 0 and at day 28 after the second dose. Notes on this clone: It lacks a known antigen. No qualities accompany the bases; no much larger clone lies one base away.

The clonotype was recovered from an adult in good health. Recombination joined TRBV18 with TRBJ2-6; TRBD1 agrees with 10 junctional bases. The sequenced sample was peripheral blood, obtained on day 0 of AZD1222 vaccination. This receptor carries the CDR3 CASSLTGGAGANVLTF. The sequenced DNA is TGTGCCAGCTCGTTGACAGGGGGCGCTGGGGCCAACGTCCTGACTTTC.